This T cell receptor (beta chain) was obtained from a study of blood T cell repertoires in COVID-19. The CDR3 extends over 16 amino acids. Germline CDR1 SGHVS, CDR2 FNYEAQ. The ends were cut back, 1 base at V and 0 bases at J, with 10 bases in the middle. In the source study's methods: Reference gene primer amplification gave nucleated cell count estimates. Method: immunoSEQ multiplex PCR; TCRdb's copy keeps in-frame clones and lacks some. V, J and clone size were drawn from that table, and D and trimming were deduced from the DNA. The sample records roughly 81,000 clones, around 90% being singletons.

This rearrangement joins TRBV7-6 to TRBJ2-1, with D perhaps matching TRBD2 (6 bases). This sequence was found in a man aged 30 to 45 with acute or convalescent COVID-19. Sequencing was carried out using peripheral blood. CDR3 bases: TGTGCCAGCAGCTTAGTAGCGGAGAGCTCCTACAATGAGCAGTTCTTC. Amino acid sequence: CASSLVAESSYNEQFF.